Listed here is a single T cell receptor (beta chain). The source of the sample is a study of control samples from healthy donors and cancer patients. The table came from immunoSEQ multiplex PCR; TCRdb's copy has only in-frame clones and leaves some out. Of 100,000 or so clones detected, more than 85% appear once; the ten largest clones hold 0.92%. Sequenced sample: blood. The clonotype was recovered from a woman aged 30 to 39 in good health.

This chain's CDR3 is CAWGRNEQYF. Written as DNA, the CDR3 is TGTGCGTGGGGCCGCAACGAGCAGTACTTC. The chain is built from TRBV30 and TRBJ2-7; tentative D call: TRBD1 (5 bases). Germline values: CDR1 GTSNPN, CDR2 SVGIG (reference sequence). The CDR3 consists of 10 residues.